This T cell receptor (beta chain) appears in the sequencing data of a study of PD-1 blockade in classical Hodgkin lymphoma. Study information: The patients were dosed with nivolumab 3 mg/kg, infused intravenously every 2 weeks.

The CDR3 contains 14 residues. V was trimmed by 0 bases and J by 3 bases, leaving 10 bases between them. Per the germline V gene, CDR1 is SGDLS and CDR2 is YYNGEE. Study results and limitations: Newly diagnosed patients had baseline TCR diversity that was reportedly lower than that of healthy donors. The study found that TCR diversity rose significantly by C4D1 in CD4+ but not CD8+ cells.

Only in-frame clones appear in the TCRdb table, and some are missing; sequencing was by immunoSEQ multiplex PCR. This sample has approximately 32,000 clones, with 82% found just once. About this clone itself: Its antigen remains unidentified.

After autologous stem cell transplantation all patients relapsed, and prior brentuximab vedotin exposure differed between cohorts. The receptor was isolated from a human donor with classical Hodgkin lymphoma. The source was peripheral blood mononuclear cells (PBMCs), collected at baseline. The chain is built from TRBV9 and TRBJ2-7; maybe TRBD2 (6 bases). CDR3 sequence: CASSVVSGSYEQYF. For the CDR3, the DNA is TGTGCCAGCAGCGTAGTATCCGGGAGCTACGAGCAGTACTTC.